The rows below give T cell receptor beta chains drawn from one sample of a study of cytomegalovirus exposure and HLA in healthy donors. Profiled with immunoSEQ multiplex PCR; TCRdb holds only in-frame clones, not every one. This sample's clone table lists under 85,000 clones. Source material: PBMCs. Receptors originate from a boy aged 5-17 years in good health and CMV-seronegative. The conserved cysteine and the conserved F or W are not part of the CDR3 here. Fields, in order: clone size, CDR3 length, J gene, V gene, CDR3 protein. A row's size may be missing; if present it is once, few, many or a size class.

size: .; length: 10; J: TRBJ2-7; V: TRBV30; CDR3: AWEGYSYEQY
size: .; length: 12; J: TRBJ2-1; V: TRBV19; CDR3: ASRLNRPYNEQF
size: .; length: 11; J: TRBJ1-2; V: TRBV13; CDR3: ASRNQLGYGYT
size: .; length: 13; J: TRBJ2-1; V: TRBV19; CDR3: ASRGSFGSYNEQF
size: .; length: 11; J: TRBJ2-3; V: TRBV4-3; CDR3: ASSQDRTGRQY
size: .; length: 13; J: TRBJ2-5; V: TRBV9; CDR3: ASSAQGVPQETQY
size: .; length: 13; J: TRBJ2-3; V: TRBV28; CDR3: ASSSPGVGTDTQY
size: .; length: 14; J: TRBJ1-6; V: TRBV7-2; CDR3: ASSSRQGASDSPLH
size: .; length: 12; J: TRBJ1-2; V: TRBV6-5; CDR3: ASLGTAGNYGYT
size: .; length: 14; J: TRBJ1-2; V: TRBV4-1; CDR3: ASSATVSGTEYGYT
size: .; length: 15; J: TRBJ2-7; V: TRBV4-1; CDR3: ASSQGSVAHTAAEQY
size: .; length: 11; J: TRBJ2-3; V: TRBV11-2; CDR3: ASSTNGIDTQY
size: .; length: 13; J: TRBJ2-1; V: TRBV19; CDR3: ASIPAGNRYNEQF
size: .; length: 11; J: TRBJ1-1; V: TRBV29-1; CDR3: SVPSDRGPEAF
size: .; length: 12; J: TRBJ1-2; V: TRBV4-1; CDR3: ASSQDSQEGYYT
size: .; length: 12; J: TRBJ2-5; V: TRBV4-2; CDR3: ASSLRLAEETQY
size: .; length: 14; J: TRBJ1-4; V: TRBV15; CDR3: ATSRDRWGLNEKLF
size: .; length: 12; J: TRBJ2-2; V: TRBV6-1; CDR3: ATARERYTGELF
size: .; length: 12; J: TRBJ1-1; V: TRBV29-1; CDR3: SVVGTVSNTEAF
size: .; length: 12; J: TRBJ1-2; V: TRBV5-6; CDR3: ASSLAQGTYGYT
size: .; length: 10; J: TRBJ1-1; V: TRBV29-1; CDR3: SVDSQGAEAF
size: .; length: 11; J: TRBJ1-3; V: TRBV6-5; CDR3: ASRGGAGNTIY
size: .; length: 9; J: TRBJ1-1; V: TRBV30; CDR3: AYGRGTEAF
size: .; length: 11; J: TRBJ2-1; V: TRBV5-1; CDR3: ASSLMSNNEQF
size: .; length: 12; J: TRBJ2-2; V: TRBV7-7; CDR3: ASSPSGPTGELF
size: .; length: 10; J: TRBJ1-1; V: TRBV6-1; CDR3: ASSEAGGEAF
size: .; length: 11; J: TRBJ2-5; V: TRBV29-1; CDR3: SVLQGVQETQY
size: .; length: 13; J: TRBJ1-6; V: TRBV6-5; CDR3: ASSYFTGSNSPLH
size: medium-sized; length: 11; J: TRBJ2-4; V: TRBV5-6; CDR3: ASSLLRTDIQY
size: .; length: 13; J: TRBJ1-1; V: TRBV18; CDR3: ASSPGQTPNTEAF
size: .; length: 15; J: TRBJ2-7; V: TRBV25-1; CDR3: ASSESREVERSYEQY
size: .; length: 15; J: TRBJ2-5; V: TRBV14; CDR3: ASSQDRGGGYQETQY
size: .; length: 16; J: TRBJ2-7; V: TRBV4-2; CDR3: ASSHPNAGTSGSYEQY
size: .; length: 9; J: TRBJ1-2; V: TRBV6-5; CDR3: ASSSSHGYT
size: .; length: 15; J: TRBJ1-2; V: TRBV18; CDR3: ASSPDLRVGTVSGYT
size: .; length: 10; J: TRBJ2-3; V: TRBV29-1; CDR3: SGGGRTDTQY
size: .; length: 12; J: TRBJ2-1; V: TRBV6-1; CDR3: ASSELAGDNEQF
size: .; length: 12; J: TRBJ1-3; V: TRBV30; CDR3: AWHSRSSGNTIY
size: .; length: 9; J: TRBJ2-1; V: TRBV30; CDR3: AWTRGDEQF
size: .; length: 12; J: TRBJ1-1; V: TRBV18; CDR3: ASATDSYETEAF
size: .; length: 13; J: TRBJ2-1; V: TRBV5-6; CDR3: ASSSRDRVFDEQF
size: .; length: 12; J: TRBJ1-1; V: TRBV6-1; CDR3: ASSEVWALPEAF
size: .; length: 11; J: TRBJ1-1; V: TRBV13; CDR3: ASSRQVNTEAF
size: .; length: 12; J: TRBJ1-4; V: TRBV7-9; CDR3: ASSLARGLEKLF
size: .; length: 12; J: TRBJ1-1; V: TRBV5-1; CDR3: ASSLGSEGAEAF
size: .; length: 12; J: TRBJ1-5; V: TRBV6-1; CDR3: ASSETRLNQPQH
size: .; length: 12; J: TRBJ1-5; V: TRBV30; CDR3: AWSGQGGNQPQH
size: .; length: 13; J: TRBJ2-3; V: TRBV5-6; CDR3: ASSLASTDGDTQY
size: .; length: 13; J: TRBJ1-2; V: TRBV14; CDR3: ASSQLTGGGYGYT
size: .; length: 13; J: TRBJ1-5; V: TRBV30; CDR3: AWSVGTFSNQPQH
size: .; length: 12; J: TRBJ1-1; V: TRBV5-1; CDR3: ASTETVMNTEAF
size: .; length: 13; J: TRBJ2-1; V: TRBV9; CDR3: ASSVLGSAPNEQF
size: .; length: 12; J: TRBJ2-7; V: TRBV6-5; CDR3: ASSPGTGLFEQY
size: .; length: 14; J: TRBJ2-2; V: TRBV12-5; CDR3: ASGLILAGDTGELF
size: .; length: 12; J: TRBJ1-1; V: TRBV30; CDR3: AWRRGQGNTEAF
size: .; length: 13; J: TRBJ2-3; V: TRBV19; CDR3: ALLSRGAGSDTQY
size: .; length: 11; J: TRBJ1-1; V: TRBV18; CDR3: ASSGNVAGGAF
size: .; length: 13; J: TRBJ2-1; V: TRBV6-5; CDR3: ASSVRPSGFNEQF